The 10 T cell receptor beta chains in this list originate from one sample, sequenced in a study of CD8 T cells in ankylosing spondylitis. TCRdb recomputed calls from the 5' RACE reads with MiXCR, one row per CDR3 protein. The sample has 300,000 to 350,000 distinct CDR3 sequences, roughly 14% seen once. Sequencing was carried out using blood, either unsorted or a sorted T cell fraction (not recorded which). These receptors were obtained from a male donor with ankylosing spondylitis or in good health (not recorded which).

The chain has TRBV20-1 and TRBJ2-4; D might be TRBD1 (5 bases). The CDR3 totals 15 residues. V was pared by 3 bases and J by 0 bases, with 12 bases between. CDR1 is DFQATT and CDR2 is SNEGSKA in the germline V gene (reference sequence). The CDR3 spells CSASDSRLAKNIQYF. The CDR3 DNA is TGCAGTGCTAGTGACAGCCGACTAGCCAAAAACATTCAGTACTTC.

CDR3 nucleotide sequence: TGCAGTGCTAGTCGGGGGGGTACAGATACGCAGTATTTT. It specifies CSASRGGTDTQYF. J is TRBJ2-3 and V is TRBV20-1; 8 bases line up with TRBD2. Germline CDR1 is DFQATT and CDR2 is SNEGSKA (reference sequence). The V segment lost 3 bases and the J segment 3 bases; nucleotides outside the gene matches: 2. This CDR3 is built from 13 residues.

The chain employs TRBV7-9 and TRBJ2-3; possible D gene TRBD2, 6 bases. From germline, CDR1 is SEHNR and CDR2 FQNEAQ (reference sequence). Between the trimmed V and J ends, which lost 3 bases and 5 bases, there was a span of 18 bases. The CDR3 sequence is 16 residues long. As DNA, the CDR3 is TGTGCCAGCAGCTTCGGGGCGGTAGCGGAGGGAGATACGCAGTATTTT. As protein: CASSFGAVAEGDTQYF. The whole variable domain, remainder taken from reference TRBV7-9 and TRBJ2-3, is DTGVSQNPRHKITKRGQNVTFRCDPISEHNRLYWYRQTLGQGPEFLTYFQNEAQLEKSRLLSDRFSAERPKGSFSTLEIQRTEQGDSAMYLCASSFGAVAEGDTQYFGPGTRLTVL.

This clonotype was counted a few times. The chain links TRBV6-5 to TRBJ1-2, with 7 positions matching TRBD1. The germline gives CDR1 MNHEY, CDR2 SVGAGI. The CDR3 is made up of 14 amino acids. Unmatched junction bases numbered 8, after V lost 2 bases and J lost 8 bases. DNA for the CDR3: TGTGCCAGCAGTTACACCCCTCGGACAGGCGGCTACACCTTC. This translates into CASSYTPRTGGYTF.

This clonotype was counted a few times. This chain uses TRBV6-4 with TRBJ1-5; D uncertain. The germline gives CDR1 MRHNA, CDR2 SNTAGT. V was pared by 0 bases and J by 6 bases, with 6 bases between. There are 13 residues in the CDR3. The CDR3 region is CASSDSWGQPQHF. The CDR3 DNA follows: TGTGCCAGCAGTGACTCGTGGGGTCAGCCCCAGCATTTT.

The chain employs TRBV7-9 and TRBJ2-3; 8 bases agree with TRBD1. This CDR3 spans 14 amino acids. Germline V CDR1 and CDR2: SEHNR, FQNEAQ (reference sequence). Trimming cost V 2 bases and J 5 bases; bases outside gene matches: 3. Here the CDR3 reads CASSLQGAVDTQYF. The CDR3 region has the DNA TGTGCCAGCAGCTTACAGGGGGCCGTAGATACGCAGTATTTT. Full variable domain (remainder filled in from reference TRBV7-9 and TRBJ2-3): DTGVSQNPRHKITKRGQNVTFRCDPISEHNRLYWYRQTLGQGPEFLTYFQNEAQLEKSRLLSDRFSAERPKGSFSTLEIQRTEQGDSAMYLCASSLQGAVDTQYFGPGTRLTVL.

CDR3 coding DNA: TGTGCCAGCAGCTGGTCCAGGGGGGGTACTGGGGGTTTGGAGACCCAGTACTTC. Its protein product is CASSWSRGGTGGLETQYF. The rearrangement links TRBV11-1 to TRBJ2-5; D may correspond to TRBD1 or TRBD2 (7 bases each). V was pared by 4 bases and J by 5 bases, with 26 bases between. Germline-derived CDR1 and CDR2 are SGHAT and FQDESV (reference sequence). This CDR3 contains 18 residues.

The CDR3 DNA reads as TGTGCCAGCACCCGACAGGGAGGTGACATTCAGTACTTC. Translated, it gives CASTRQGGDIQYF. This chain links TRBV6-2 or TRBV6-3 with TRBJ2-4; maybe TRBD1 (7 bases). Looked up from germline, CDR1 is MNHEY and CDR2 is SVGEGT. There are 13 residues in the CDR3. The V end lost 7 bases, the J end lost 8 bases, and 15 bases lay between the germline ends.

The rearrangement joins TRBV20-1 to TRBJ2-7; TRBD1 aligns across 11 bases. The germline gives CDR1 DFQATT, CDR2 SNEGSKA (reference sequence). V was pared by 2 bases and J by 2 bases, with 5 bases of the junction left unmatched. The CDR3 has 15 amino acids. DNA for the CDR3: TGCAGTGCTAGAACCCCGGGACAGGGGGCCTACGAGCAGTACTTC. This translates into CSARTPGQGAYEQYF.

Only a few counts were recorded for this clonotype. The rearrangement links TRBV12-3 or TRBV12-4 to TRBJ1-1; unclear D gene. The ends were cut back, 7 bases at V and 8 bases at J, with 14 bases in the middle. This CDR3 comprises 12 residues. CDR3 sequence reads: CASTPPGVEAFF. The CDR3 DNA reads TGTGCCAGCACTCCTCCCGGGGTCGAAGCTTTCTTT.